This TCR delta chain was documented in a study of gamma-delta T cells after stem cell transplantation. With CATT, TCRdb re-called clones from the RT-PCR reads. This table has some 2,400 delta-chain clones, over 20% appearing once. Trimming cost V 2 bases and J 4 bases, with 23 bases left between them. This CDR3 has 18 residues. Germline V lookup: CDR1 TSWWSYY, CDR2 QGS. Material: gamma-delta T cells. The receptor was derived from a human donor. It is not recorded whose cells these are; they may come from a transplant donor. The chain combines TRDV1 with TRDJ1, with D possibly TRDD2 on 6 matching bases. Matching the DNA to germline supplied the J gene, which TCRdb does not give. CDR3 in amino acids: CALGESMLPSTLDDKLIF. In DNA, the CDR3 is TGTGCTCTTGGGGAATCGATGCTTCCTTCCACCCTCGACGATAAACTCATCTTT.